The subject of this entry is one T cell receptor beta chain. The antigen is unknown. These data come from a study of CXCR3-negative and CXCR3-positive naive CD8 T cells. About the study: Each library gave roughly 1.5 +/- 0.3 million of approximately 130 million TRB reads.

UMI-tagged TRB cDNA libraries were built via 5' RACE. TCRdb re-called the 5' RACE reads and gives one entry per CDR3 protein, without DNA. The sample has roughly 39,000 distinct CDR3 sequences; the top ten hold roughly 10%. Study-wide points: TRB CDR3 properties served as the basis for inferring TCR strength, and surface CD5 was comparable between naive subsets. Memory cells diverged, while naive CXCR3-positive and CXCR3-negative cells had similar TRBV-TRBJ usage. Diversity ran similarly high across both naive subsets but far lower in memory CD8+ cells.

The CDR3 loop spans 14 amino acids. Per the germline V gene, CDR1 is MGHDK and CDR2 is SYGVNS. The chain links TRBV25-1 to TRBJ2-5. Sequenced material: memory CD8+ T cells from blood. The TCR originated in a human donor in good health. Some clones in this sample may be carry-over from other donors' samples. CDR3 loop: CASSEYIVSETQYF.